Following are 20 T cell receptor beta chains from one sample sequenced in a study of CD8+ T cells in alopecia areata. Following extraction, RNA underwent reverse transcription to cDNA, which served as the sequencing template. Data came from immunoSEQ multiplex PCR; TCRdb stores just in-frame clones and leaves some out. The sample yields 90,000 to 100,000 clones, around 45% seen once. Sequenced material: CD4+ T cells sorted from blood. The receptors originated from a human donor with alopecia areata.

The chain employs TRBV5-4 and TRBJ2-1; a weak D match, TRBD2 (6 bases). CDR1 and CDR2 from the germline V gene are SGHNT and YYREEE (reference sequence). V was pared by 0 bases and J by 6 bases, with 19 bases between. This CDR3 comprises 17 residues. The CDR3 loop is CASSLVRGTSPINEQFF. In DNA form, the CDR3 reads TGTGCCAGCAGCTTGGTTAGAGGTACTAGCCCCATCAATGAGCAGTTCTTC.

This clone was seen only a few times. The CDR3 DNA sequence: TGTGCCAGCAGCTACATTCAAGAGACCCAGTACTTC. The encoded protein is CASSYIQETQYF. This sequence joins TRBV5-6 and TRBJ2-5; D not certain. The V gene lost 3 bases and the J gene lost 2 bases, with 5 bases spanning the gap. The germline gives CDR1 SGHDT, CDR2 YYEEEE. This CDR3 is 12 amino acids long.

This clone was picked up a small number of times. The junction departs from germline at one end; a sequencing error may be responsible. This chain joins TRBV7-2 and TRBJ2-3; no clear D. There are 15 residues in the CDR3. From germline, CDR1 is SGHTA and CDR2 FQGNSA. The CDR3 loop is CASSLYTSRTDTQYF. CDR3 coding DNA: TGTGCCAGCAGCTTATATACCTCTCGCACGGATACGCAGTATTTT.

This rearrangement joins TRBV27 to TRBJ2-7; the D gene is possibly TRBD2 (5 bases). CDR1 is MNHEY, CDR2 SMNVEV, per germline (reference sequence). V lost 6 bases and J lost 4, with 16 bases in between. The CDR3 has 14 residues. This CDR3 is CASRTLGAVYEQYF. The DNA for the CDR3 is TGTGCCAGCAGGACGTTGGGAGCCGTTTACGAGCAGTACTTC.

V gene TRBV5-1 combines with J gene TRBJ2-7; 9 nucleotides line up with TRBD1. J gave up 3 bases and V 4 bases, and 11 bases lay outside the gene matches. Germline V gene lookup returns CDR1 SGHRS and CDR2 YFSETQ. The CDR3 spans 16 residues. CDR3 DNA sequence: TGCGCCAGCAGCAGTCACTTAAGGGACAGGGACTACGAGCAGTACTTC. Encoded protein: CASSSHLRDRDYEQYF.

This clone was detected a few times. In nucleotides, the CDR3 is TGCGCCAGCAGCCATGGACAGGAACAGAGTGAGCAGTTCTTC. This translates into CASSHGQEQSEQFF. V gene TRBV5-1 combines with J gene TRBJ2-1; 7 bases are shared with TRBD1. Trimming at V came to 4 bases and at J to 9 bases, leaving 10 bases not matched to a gene. The CDR3 consists of 14 residues. Germline CDR1 SGHRS, CDR2 YFSETQ.

The chain couples TRBV29-1 to TRBJ2-2; D possibly corresponds to TRBD1 (5 bases). Trimming shortened V by 8 bases and J by 2 bases, and 18 bases separated the two germline ends. The V gene's germline CDR1 is SQVTM and CDR2 ANQGSEA. The CDR3 runs 15 residues. DNA of the CDR3: TGCAGCCCACAACCCCGACAGCCTAACACCGGGGAGCTGTTTTTT. Residues: CSPQPRQPNTGELFF.

The chain uses TRBV29-1 and TRBJ2-3; 11 bases line up with TRBD2. Germline V gene data show CDR1 as SQVTM and CDR2 as ANQGSEA. CDR3 length equals 14 residues. Trimming at V came to 5 bases and at J to 1 base, leaving 2 bases not matched to a gene. For the CDR3, the DNA is TGCAGCGTTAAACTAGCGGGAGGCACAGATACGCAGTATTTT. Translating gives CSVKLAGGTDTQYF.

The chain uses TRBV11-2 and TRBJ2-7, with D maybe TRBD1 (5 bases). CDR1 and CDR2 (germline): SGHAT, FQNNGV. This CDR3 comprises 13 residues. The V end was cut by 1 base, the J end by 3 bases, with 7 bases between. The CDR3 loop reads CASSLGQYYEQYF. The CDR3 coding sequence is TGTGCCAGCAGCTTAGGACAGTACTACGAGCAGTACTTC.

This chain connects TRBV6-5 to TRBJ2-5, with D perhaps matching TRBD1 or TRBD2 (5 bases each). Between the trimmed V and J ends, which lost 2 bases and 9 bases, there was a span of 13 bases. This CDR3 spans 13 amino acids. The germline V gene encodes CDR1 MNHEY and CDR2 SVGAGI. CDR3 sequence reads: CASSYRHRRPQYF. CDR3 nucleotides: TGTGCCAGCAGTTACCGGCACAGGAGGCCCCAGTACTTC.

The J gene is TRBJ1-2, the V gene TRBV6-5; TRBD1 is a possible D gene (5 bases). This CDR3 region has 14 residues. Looked up from germline, CDR1 is MNHEY and CDR2 is SVGAGI. Trimming left V 5 bases short and J 2 bases short, with 12 bases between. Written as DNA, the CDR3 is TGTGCCAGCAGTGGATCCGGGACCAACTATGGCTACACCTTC. Its translation is CASSGSGTNYGYTF.

The V call is TRBV6-5, the J call TRBJ2-7; 10 bases map to TRBD1. With V trimmed by 5 bases and J by 4 bases, 8 bases remained unmatched. CDR3 length equals 15 residues. Germline V gene sequence: CDR1 MNHEY, CDR2 SVGAGI. CDR3 bases: TGTGCCAGCAGTGTCCCGGGACAGGGGCGGTACGAGCAGTACTTC. This gives the protein CASSVPGQGRYEQYF.

The chain combines TRBV29-1 with TRBJ2-1, with D unresolved. The CDR3 extends over 14 amino acids. V was pared by 4 bases and J by 6 bases, with 16 bases between. CDR1 and CDR2 from the germline V gene are SQVTM and ANQGSEA. The CDR3 protein is CSVGRPQMLNEQFF. The CDR3, as DNA: TGCAGCGTTGGCAGACCCCAAATGCTCAATGAGCAGTTCTTC.

This clone has more than one count but fewer than ten. V gene TRBV29-1 combines with J gene TRBJ1-3, with D unresolved. Germline assignment: CDR1 SQVTM and CDR2 ANQGSEA. Trimming took 6 bases from V and 4 from J, leaving 13 bases between them. The CDR3 is 13 residues long. CDR3 sequence: CSVAKGAGNTIYF. In DNA, the CDR3 is TGCAGCGTCGCTAAGGGCGCCGGAAACACCATATATTTT.

The gene calls are TRBV5-1 and TRBJ1-1; D possibly corresponds to TRBD1 (6 bases). Germline lookup yields CDR1 SGHRS and CDR2 YFSETQ. The CDR3 is 13 residues long. Trimming took 2 bases from V and 6 from J, leaving 11 bases between them. CDR3 sequence reads: CASSLTGASEAFF. The CDR3 region has the DNA TGCGCCAGCAGCTTAACGGGGGCCTCTGAAGCTTTCTTT.

The sample holds a few counts of this clone. The J gene is TRBJ1-2, the V gene TRBV7-9; TRBD1 might be the D (6 bases). CDR1 and CDR2 (germline): SEHNR, FQNEAQ (reference sequence). The ends were cut back, 3 bases at V and 6 bases at J, with 8 bases in the middle. The CDR3 loop spans 12 amino acids. As DNA, the CDR3 is TGTGCCAGCAGCTTCTACAGGGATGGCTACACCTTC. Translating it yields CASSFYRDGYTF.

The chain combines TRBV7-2 with TRBJ2-3, with a tentative D call TRBD1 (6 bases). V was cut by 5 bases and J by 0 bases, with 18 bases left in between. The CDR3 sequence is 17 residues long. Germline assignment: CDR1 SGHTA and CDR2 FQGNSA. CDR3 DNA: TGTGCCAGCAGCCAGCAAGCCGGGACAACTAGCACAGATACGCAGTATTTT. Translated: CASSQQAGTTSTDTQYF.

The V call is TRBV20-1, the J call TRBJ2-3, with D perhaps assigned TRBD1 or TRBD2 (5 bases each). This CDR3 comprises 11 residues. Germline CDR1 is DFQATT and CDR2 is SNEGSKA (reference sequence). Trimming pared 1 base from V and 10 bases from J, leaving 9 bases between. CDR3 bases: TGCAGTGCTAGAGCTGTGGGGGCGCAGTATTTT. This gives the protein CSARAVGAQYF.

This clone occurred a few times. This same CDR3 is encoded by further DNA sequences in the sample. This chain uses TRBV30 with TRBJ2-7; D gene ambiguous. The CDR3 is made up of 11 amino acids. Germline V gene sequence: CDR1 GTSNPN, CDR2 SVGIG (reference sequence). V was shortened by 2 bases and J by 1 base, with 3 bases between the two germline ends. CDR3: CAWSTSYEQYF. DNA of the CDR3: TGTGCCTGGAGTACATCCTACGAGCAGTACTTC.

The rearrangement joins TRBV30 to TRBJ2-3, with D maybe TRBD2 (5 bases). The germline gives CDR1 GTSNPN, CDR2 SVGIG (reference sequence). This CDR3 is built from 13 residues. Trimming removed 4 bases at V and 8 bases at J, with 16 bases between. CDR3 DNA: TGTGCCTGGACCCCTCCGGGGTGGGGTACGCAGTATTTT. Protein sequence: CAWTPPGWGTQYF. Full variable domain (missing parts from reference TRBV30 and TRBJ2-3): SQTIHQWPATLVQPVGSPLSLECTVEGTSNPNLYWYRQAAGRGLQLLFYSVGIGQISSEVPQNLSASRPQDRQFILSSKKLLLSDSGFYLCAWTPPGWGTQYFGPGTRLTVL.